Included here is one T cell receptor (beta chain) sequence, with context. This clonotype showed up just a few times. The clone's antigen remains unknown. No much larger clonotype is one base removed from it; base qualities were not supplied. The record originates from a study of low-dose radiotherapy and immunotherapy resistance in tumors (dated by TCRdb to the early 2020s). Looking at the study overall: In Cohort 1, each fraction delivered 0.5 Gy every 2 weeks, and the prescribed total PTV dose was 6.5 Gy. Cyclophosphamide 200 mg/m2 was given intravenously every two weeks, one day before each radiation and immunotherapy administration. Patients were given nivolumab as a 240 mg flat dose every two weeks and ipilimumab at 1 mg/kg every six weeks, with both drugs delivered intravenously. The translational analysis covered eight patients: three from the first dose cohort and the first five from the second dose cohort. No randomization into treatment groups was done for the people taking part in the trial. In Cohort 2, 1 Gy per fraction was delivered every two weeks, for a total of 13 Gy over 26 weeks. Starting on cycle 1 day 1, patients took 300 mg of aspirin by mouth once daily for four cycles.

TCRdb names Illumina HiSeq 2500 as the instrument used. To make first-strand cDNA, Superscript III was used along with a set of TRAV- and TRBV-specific primers so that both the TCRalpha and TCRbeta chains were covered. TCRs were amplified for 20 to 25 PCR cycles with Phusion, using a constant-region primer paired with the adapter attached to the V primers. Isolated mRNA was amplified with the MessageAmp II aRNA Amplification Kit, using a roughly 16-hour in vitro transcription at 37°C. The Dynabeads mRNA DIRECT Purification Kit was used to isolate the mRNA for TCR sequencing. Indexed Illumina adapters were added in a second Phusion PCR of 20 to 30 cycles, after which AMPure XP beads were used to purify the products. Processing in the source paper ran as follows. Using custom Perl scripts, TCR sequences encoding the same protein were pooled, out-of-frame sequences were removed, and the abundance of each clonotype was computed. Any TCR sequence backed by just one read was left out of the analysis. The metrics used to describe the repertoires included Shannon entropy, Gini index, clonality, richness, and the frequency of TCRs shared between repertoires. TCRdb reprocessed the public reads (quality trimming at Q25 with fastp, clone calling with MiXCR) and kept in-frame beta chains. Identical CDR3 protein sequences are pooled into one entry, listed with their most common genes and DNA. The V and J calls, along with clone size, are taken from TCRdb and not from the paper's own processing. In this sample the table shows 100,000 or so distinct CDR3 sequences, less than 25% of which occur a single time. The ten biggest clones cover over 4% of the sample.

Explained via the paper, the time point label denotes: after trial treatment. Interpreted using the paper, the treatment or condition label stands for: LDRT plus nivolumab, ipilimumab, low-dose cyclophosphamide and aspirin (RACIN trial). The donors took part in RACIN, a single-arm, phase I, dose-escalation trial that combined nivolumab, ipilimumab, aspirin, low-dose cyclophosphamide and low-dose radiotherapy. Eligible patients had advanced, TIL-negative solid tumors. The CDR3 has 15 amino acids, counting the end cysteine and phenylalanine. The sequence is cut down to CDR3 DNA, 45 bases in frame from base 1. V and J lose 4 bases and 1 base, and a span of 14 bases separates them. CDR1 SNHLY and CDR2 FYNNEI were looked up in the germline V gene.

The sequence is built from TRBV2 and TRBJ2-7, with TRBD2 perhaps the D gene, on 5 matching bases. The sample here was PBMCs, taken after low-dose radiotherapy plus immunotherapy. The source is a male donor with prostate cancer. The CDR3: CASSGLRARSYEQYF. The DNA sequence is as follows: TGTGCCAGCAGTGGCTTGAGGGCAAGGTCCTACGAGCAGTACTTC.